One sample yielded the 9 T cell receptor beta chains listed below, sequenced in a study of memory CD4+ T cells and cytomegalovirus serostatus. Only in-frame clones appear in the TCRdb table, and some are missing; sequencing was by immunoSEQ multiplex PCR. The top ten hold almost 0.9% of the sample, which has about 64,000 clones, approximately 80% seen once. The sort gate was single viable CD3+CD4+CD8-CD45RO+ cells for memory CD4+ T cells. The specimen was memory CD4+ T cells from blood. Source of these receptors: an adult in good health and CMV-seronegative.

The gene calls are TRBV29-1 and TRBJ1-2; no firm D call. CDR1 is SQVTM, CDR2 ANQGSEA, per germline. The V gene lost 3 bases and the J gene lost 1 base, with 6 bases spanning the gap. The CDR3 runs to 12 residues. The CDR3 loop is CSVDSFNYGYTF. CDR3 DNA sequence: TGCAGCGTTGACTCCTTTAACTATGGCTACACCTTC.

For the CDR3, the DNA is TGTGCCAGCTCACCGGGACTAGCCACACCCAATGAGCAGTTCTTC. Translating gives CASSPGLATPNEQFF. The rearrangement uses TRBV18 and TRBJ2-1; TRBD2 agrees at 9 bases. The CDR3 extends over 15 amino acids. Germline assignment: CDR1 KGHSH and CDR2 LQKENI. V dropped 3 bases and J dropped 6; count of bases not matched to a gene: 6.

V and J are TRBV7-2 and TRBJ2-7, with 11 bases matching TRBD2. Germline CDR1 is SGHTA and CDR2 is FQGNSA. V shed 4 bases and J 3 bases; nucleotides not matched to a gene: 2. This CDR3 has 14 amino acids. The CDR3 sequence is CASSSGLAVYEQYF. In nucleotides, the CDR3 is TGTGCCAGCAGCTCGGGACTAGCGGTCTACGAGCAGTACTTC.

This clone was picked up a small number of times. The chain joins TRBV30 to TRBJ1-3, with D hard to call. The CDR3 contains 13 residues. The V gene lost 0 bases and the J gene lost 0 bases, with 3 bases spanning the gap. Germline V CDR1 and CDR2: GTSNPN, SVGIG (reference sequence). CDR3 sequence: CAWSVSSGNTIYF. The DNA for the CDR3 is TGTGCCTGGAGTGTTAGCTCTGGAAACACCATATATTTT.

The chain uses TRBV2 and TRBJ2-3; TRBD1 aligns across 9 bases. Germline V gene sequence: CDR1 SNHLY, CDR2 FYNNEI. The CDR3 length is 13 residues. J gave up 5 bases and V 7 bases, and 4 bases lay outside the gene matches. CDR3 nucleotides: TGTGCCAGCATGGGGACAGGGAAAGATACGCAGTATTTT. Translating gives CASMGTGKDTQYF. The entire variable domain, with the rest obtained from reference TRBV2 and TRBJ2-3, is as follows: EPEVTQTPSHQVTQMGQEVILRCVPISNHLYFYWYRQILGQKVEFLVSFYNNEISEKSEIFDDQFSVERPDGSNFTLKIRSTKLEDSAMYFCASMGTGKDTQYFGPGTRLTVL.

The J gene is TRBJ2-5, the V gene TRBV2; 14 positions match TRBD2. Germline V lookup: CDR1 SNHLY, CDR2 FYNNEI. The CDR3 is 17 amino acids. J was trimmed by 3 bases and V by 5 bases; bases with no gene match: 8. CDR3: CASSTPGLAGGKETQYF. The CDR3 bases are TGTGCCAGCAGTACGCCCGGACTAGCGGGAGGTAAAGAGACCCAGTACTTC.

This clone has just one count. The CDR3 region is CAISPGQAGINEKLFF. The CDR3 DNA sequence: TGTGCCATCAGTCCAGGACAGGCCGGGATTAATGAAAAACTGTTTTTT. V usage is TRBV10-3 and J usage is TRBJ1-4, with 7 bases that match TRBD1. Looked up from germline, CDR1 is ENHRY and CDR2 is SYGVKD. This CDR3 is 16 amino acids long. The V segment lost 5 bases and the J segment 4 bases; nucleotides outside the gene matches: 10.

CDR3 DNA sequence: TGTGCCAGCAGTGCAGGGGTAAACTATGGCTACACCTTC. It is translated as CASSAGVNYGYTF. This chain connects TRBV6-5 to TRBJ1-2, with a possible D match to TRBD1 (6 bases). The germline CDR1 and CDR2 sequences are MNHEY and SVGAGI. The CDR3 sequence is 13 residues long. Trimming removed 5 bases from V and 2 bases from J, with 9 bases in between.

The chain employs TRBV19 and TRBJ1-4, with 7 bases fitting TRBD1. Germline CDR1 is LNHDA and CDR2 is SQIVND (reference sequence). This CDR3 contains 14 residues. The V segment lost 3 bases and the J segment 8 bases; nucleotides outside the gene matches: 6. The CDR3 protein is CASSIGQGGEKLFF. The CDR3 DNA is TGTGCCAGTAGTATTGGGCAGGGGGGCGAAAAACTGTTTTTT. Complete variable domain (other parts from reference TRBV19 and TRBJ1-4): DGGITQSPKYLFRKEGQNVTLSCEQNLNHDAMYWYRQDPGQGLRLIYYSQIVNDFQKGDIAEGYSVSREKKESFPLTVTSAQKNPTAFYLCASSIGQGGEKLFFGSGTQLSVL.